Below are 17 T cell receptor beta chains sequenced from a single sample in a study of shared clonotypes between healthy human individuals. Using immunoSEQ multiplex PCR, the repertoire was profiled, and TCRdb retains in-frame clones only, with some absent. Here the sample spans millions of clones, approximately 95% being singletons. The sample was naive CD4+ T cells from PBMCs. Sample subset: CD45RA+ positively selected. The receptors were gathered from a man aged 18 to 29 in good health. Some clones in this sample may be carry-over from other donors' samples.

The chain has TRBV7-2 and TRBJ1-4; 7 bases are shared with TRBD1. Germline CDR1 and CDR2: SGHTA and FQGNSA. The CDR3 sequence is 13 residues long. V was pared by 6 bases and J by 8 bases, with 6 bases of the junction left unmatched. In DNA form, the CDR3 reads TGTGCCAGCAGAAGGGGGCTTGGGGAAAAACTGTTTTTT. Amino acids: CASRRGLGEKLFF.

The V and J genes are TRBV4-2 and TRBJ1-4; D is undetermined. The CDR3 runs to 15 residues. CDR1 and CDR2 from the germline V gene are LGHNA and YNFKEQ. Trimming left V 0 bases short and J 3 bases short, with 8 bases between. The CDR3: CASSQDFGANEKLFF. The CDR3 nucleotides are TGTGCCAGCAGCCAAGATTTTGGAGCTAATGAAAAACTGTTTTTT.

This clone is a singleton in its sample. J is TRBJ1-4 and V is TRBV2, with no clear D. Germline V gene lookup returns CDR1 SNHLY and CDR2 FYNNEI. The CDR3 extends over 12 amino acids. V gave up 6 bases and J gave up 6 bases, with 8 bases separating them. The CDR3: CASRILDEKLFF. CDR3 coding DNA: TGTGCCAGCAGGATCCTCGATGAAAAACTGTTTTTT.

In this sample, this clone turned up once. The chain couples TRBV18 to TRBJ2-1, with D maybe TRBD1 (6 bases). The CDR3 extends over 13 amino acids. CDR1 KGHSH and CDR2 LQKENI come from the germline V gene. Deletions cut 0 bases from V and 9 bases from J, with 9 bases between. The CDR3 protein is CASSPPSRGEQFF. The CDR3 nucleotides are TGTGCCAGCTCACCACCGAGCAGGGGTGAGCAGTTCTTC.

This chain links TRBV28 with TRBJ1-3; D gene ambiguous. Germline CDR1 is MDHEN and CDR2 is SYDVKM. CDR3 length equals 16 residues. With 2 bases removed from V and 5 bases from J, the gap between germline ends came to 16 bases. CDR3 nucleotide sequence: TGTGCCAGCAGTTTACTCAGTAGAGTCCTAAGAAACACCATATATTTT. This sequence encodes CASSLLSRVLRNTIYF.

The genes are TRBV5-1 and TRBJ2-7; 10 bases align to TRBD2. The CDR3 loop spans 17 amino acids. Germline V gene lookup returns CDR1 SGHRS and CDR2 YFSETQ. J lost 1 base, V lost 0 bases, and 7 bases had no gene match. The DNA of the CDR3 is TGCGCCAGCAGCTTGGGCCCCTTAGCGGGAGGTTCCTACGAGCAGTACTTC. It codes for CASSLGPLAGGSYEQYF. Full variable domain (missing parts from reference TRBV5-1 and TRBJ2-7): KAGVTQTPRYLIKTRGQQVTLSCSPISGHRSVSWYQQTPGQGLQFLFEYFSETQRNKGNFPGRFSGRQFSNSRSEMNVSTLELGDSALYLCASSLGPLAGGSYEQYFGPGTRLTVT.

In DNA form, the CDR3 reads TGTGCCAGCAGTTACTCCTCTACGGGCACTGAAGCTTTCTTT. Translated: CASSYSSTGTEAFF. V gene TRBV6-5 combines with J gene TRBJ1-1, with D uncertain. The germline V and J ends were trimmed by 0 bases and 4 bases, with 9 bases remaining between them. CDR3 length equals 14 residues. Germline values: CDR1 MNHEY, CDR2 SVGAGI.

The V gene is TRBV4-2, the J gene TRBJ1-2; D ambiguous. V was shortened by 0 bases and J by 11 bases, with 13 bases between the two germline ends. The germline CDR1 and CDR2 sequences are LGHNA and YNFKEQ. The CDR3 extends over 13 amino acids. This chain's CDR3 is CASSQDPPSRYTF. In DNA, the CDR3 is TGTGCCAGCAGCCAAGACCCGCCGAGTAGGTACACCTTC.

This chain uses TRBV19 with TRBJ1-5; no clear D gene. The V gene lost 7 bases and the J gene lost 10 bases, with 23 bases spanning the gap. CDR1 is LNHDA and CDR2 is SQIVND in the germline V gene (reference sequence). CDR3 length equals 15 residues. This CDR3 reads CASNALDTSEVPQHF. Written as DNA, the CDR3 is TGTGCCAGTAACGCACTAGACACCTCCGAGGTTCCCCAGCATTTT.

On this clone itself: Different DNA sequences within this sample yield the same CDR3. The chain employs TRBV28 and TRBJ2-1; D remains unclear. There are 12 residues in the CDR3. Trimming cost V 2 bases and J 8 bases, with 7 bases left between them. Germline V gives CDR1 MDHEN, CDR2 SYDVKM. The CDR3 DNA is TGTGCCAGCAGTTTACTTGGGGATGAGCAGTTCTTC. Translated, it gives CASSLLGDEQFF.

There are a few counts of this clone. The V gene is TRBV5-1, the J gene TRBJ2-7; D gene ambiguous. CDR1 is SGHRS, CDR2 YFSETQ, per germline. This CDR3 has 15 amino acids. V was cut by 0 bases and J by 0 bases, with 10 bases left in between. The CDR3 protein is CASSLGGFASYEQYF. The CDR3 region has the DNA TGCGCCAGCAGCTTGGGGGGATTCGCCTCCTACGAGCAGTACTTC.

J is TRBJ1-2 and V is TRBV27, with D perhaps matching TRBD1 (5 bases). In germline, CDR1 is MNHEY, CDR2 SMNVEV (reference sequence). The ends were cut back, 4 bases at V and 2 bases at J, with 11 bases in the middle. The CDR3 covers 14 residues. CDR3 region: CASSSPTENYGYTF. CDR3 DNA: TGTGCCAGCAGTTCCCCGACAGAGAACTATGGCTACACCTTC.

The V gene is TRBV6-5, the J gene TRBJ1-1; 7 nucleotides agree with TRBD1. The CDR3 extends over 16 amino acids. J lost 4 bases, V lost 2 bases, and 10 bases had no gene match. From germline, CDR1 is MNHEY and CDR2 SVGAGI. CDR3 residues: CASSYVSSGGGTEAFF. In DNA form, the CDR3 reads TGTGCCAGCAGTTACGTCTCCTCAGGGGGTGGCACTGAAGCTTTCTTT.

For this clone: Other DNA sequences in the sample encode the same CDR3. The chain uses TRBV7-2 and TRBJ2-5; D gene unclear. Deletions cut 5 bases from V and 5 bases from J, with 12 bases between. This CDR3 has 13 residues. The germline CDR1 and CDR2 sequences are SGHTA and FQGNSA. In DNA, the CDR3 is TGTGCCAGCAGCCCACGGATGGGGGAGACCCAGTACTTC. It codes for CASSPRMGETQYF.

This clone was observed a few times. This chain uses TRBV18 with TRBJ1-1, with D uncertain. The CDR3 loop spans 15 amino acids. In germline, CDR1 is KGHSH, CDR2 LQKENI. V was trimmed by 5 bases and J by 0 bases, leaving 13 bases between them. The CDR3 DNA follows: TGTGCCAGCTCATCCTTACAGAACATGAACACTGAAGCTTTCTTT. This encodes CASSSLQNMNTEAFF. Using reference TRBV18 and TRBJ1-1 for the parts outside the CDR3, the full variable domain is NAGVMQNPRHLVRRRGQEARLRCSPMKGHSHVYWYRQLPEEGLKFMVYLQKENIIDESGMPKERFSAEFPKEGPSILRIQQVVRGDSAAYFCASSSLQNMNTEAFFGQGTRLTVV.

This chain joins TRBV7-9 and TRBJ1-4; 7 bases align to TRBD1. V shed 7 bases, J shed 4 bases, and the junction held 12 bases outside the gene matches. CDR3 length: 16 residues. Germline CDR1 SEHNR, CDR2 FQNEAQ (reference sequence). CDR3 DNA: TGTGCCAGCACCGCCCCCCGACAGGGAATTAATGAAAAACTGTTTTTT. It is translated as CASTAPRQGINEKLFF.

The chain has TRBV9 and TRBJ2-5; tentative D call: TRBD2 (6 bases). With 3 bases removed from V and 5 bases from J, the gap between germline ends came to 14 bases. The CDR3 contains 14 residues. Germline CDR1 and CDR2: SGDLS and YYNGEE. CDR3 sequence: CASSELSGGETQYF. As DNA, the CDR3 is TGTGCCAGCAGCGAATTAAGTGGGGGGGAGACCCAGTACTTC. Full variable domain (rest looked up from reference TRBV9 and TRBJ2-5): DSGVTQTPKHLITATGQRVTLRCSPRSGDLSVYWYQQSLDQGLQFLIQYYNGEERAKGNILERFSAQQFPDLHSELNLSSLELGDSALYFCASSELSGGETQYFGPGTRLLVL.